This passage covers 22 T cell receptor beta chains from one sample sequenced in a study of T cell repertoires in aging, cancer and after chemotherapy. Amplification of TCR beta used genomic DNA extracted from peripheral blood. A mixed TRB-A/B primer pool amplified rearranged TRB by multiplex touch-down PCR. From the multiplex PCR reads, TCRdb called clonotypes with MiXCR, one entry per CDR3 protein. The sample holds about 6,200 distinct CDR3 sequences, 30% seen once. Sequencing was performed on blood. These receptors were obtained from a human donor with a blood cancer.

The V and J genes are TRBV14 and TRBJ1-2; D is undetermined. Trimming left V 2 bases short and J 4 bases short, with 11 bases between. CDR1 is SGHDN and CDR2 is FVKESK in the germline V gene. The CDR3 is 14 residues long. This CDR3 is CASSQSSWAYGYTF. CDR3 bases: TGTGCCAGCAGCCAAAGTTCTTGGGCCTATGGCTACACCTTC.

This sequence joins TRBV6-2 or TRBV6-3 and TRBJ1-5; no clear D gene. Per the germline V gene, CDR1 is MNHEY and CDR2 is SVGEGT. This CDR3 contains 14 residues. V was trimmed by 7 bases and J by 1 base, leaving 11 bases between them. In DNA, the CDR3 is TGTGCCAGCAAAGCCACCAGGAGCAATCAGCCCCAGCATTTT. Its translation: CASKATRSNQPQHF.

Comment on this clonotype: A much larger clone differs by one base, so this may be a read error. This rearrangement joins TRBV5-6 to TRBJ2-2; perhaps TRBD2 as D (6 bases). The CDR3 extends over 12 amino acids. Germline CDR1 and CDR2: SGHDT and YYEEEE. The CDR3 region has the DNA TGTGCCAGCAGCTGGGGTGCCGGGGAGGTGTTTTTT. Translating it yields CASSWGAGEVFF. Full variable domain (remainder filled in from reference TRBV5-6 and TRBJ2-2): DAGVTQSPTHLIKTRGQQVTLRCSPKSGHDTVSWYQQALGQGPQFIFQYYEEEERQRGNFPDRFSGHQFPNYSSELNVNALLLGDSALYLCASSWGAGEVFFGEGSRLTVL.

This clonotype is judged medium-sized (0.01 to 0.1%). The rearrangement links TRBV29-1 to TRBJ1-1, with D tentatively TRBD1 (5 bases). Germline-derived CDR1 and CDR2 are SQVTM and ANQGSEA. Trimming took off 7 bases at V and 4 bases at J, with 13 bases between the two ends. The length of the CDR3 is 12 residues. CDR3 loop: CSDLRAPTEAFF. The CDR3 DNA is TGCAGCGACCTCAGGGCTCCCACTGAAGCTTTCTTT.

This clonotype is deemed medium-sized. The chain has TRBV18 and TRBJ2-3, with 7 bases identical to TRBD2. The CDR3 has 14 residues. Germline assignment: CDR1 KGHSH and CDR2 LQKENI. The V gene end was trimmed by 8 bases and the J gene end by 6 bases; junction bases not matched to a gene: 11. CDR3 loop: CASVTPSGTDTQYF. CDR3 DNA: TGTGCCAGCGTCACCCCGAGCGGGACCGATACGCAGTATTTT.

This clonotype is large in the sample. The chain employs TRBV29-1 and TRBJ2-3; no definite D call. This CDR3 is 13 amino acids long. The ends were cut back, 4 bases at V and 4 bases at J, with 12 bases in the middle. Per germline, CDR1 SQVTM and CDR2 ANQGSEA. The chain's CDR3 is CSVALRLADTQYF. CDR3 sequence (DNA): TGCAGCGTTGCGCTGCGGTTAGCAGATACGCAGTATTTT.

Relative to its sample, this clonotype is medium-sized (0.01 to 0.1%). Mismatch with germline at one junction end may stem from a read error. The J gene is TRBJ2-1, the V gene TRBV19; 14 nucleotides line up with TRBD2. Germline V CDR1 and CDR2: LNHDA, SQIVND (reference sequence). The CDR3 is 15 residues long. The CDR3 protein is CASSWGTSGSGKAIF. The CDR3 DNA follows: TGTGCCAGTAGCTGGGGGACTAGCGGGAGTGGTAAAGCGATCTTC.

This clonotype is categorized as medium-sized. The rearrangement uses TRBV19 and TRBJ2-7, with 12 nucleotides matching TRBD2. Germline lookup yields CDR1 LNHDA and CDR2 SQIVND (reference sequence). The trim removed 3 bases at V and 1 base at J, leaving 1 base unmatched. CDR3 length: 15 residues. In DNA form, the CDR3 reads TGTGCCAGTAGTATCGGGACTAGCGGGTCCTACGAGCAGTACTTC. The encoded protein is CASSIGTSGSYEQYF. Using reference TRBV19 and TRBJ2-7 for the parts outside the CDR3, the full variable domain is DGGITQSPKYLFRKEGQNVTLSCEQNLNHDAMYWYRQDPGQGLRLIYYSQIVNDFQKGDIAEGYSVSREKKESFPLTVTSAQKNPTAFYLCASSIGTSGSYEQYFGPGTRLTVT.

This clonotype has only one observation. The CDR3 DNA reads as TGTGCCAGCAGTTTTCGAGGCAGCAATCAGCCCCAGCATTTT. Encoded protein: CASSFRGSNQPQHF. This chain connects TRBV12-3 or TRBV12-4 to TRBJ1-5; no firm D call. The CDR3 has 14 residues. Deletions cut 3 bases from V and 1 base from J, with 7 bases between.

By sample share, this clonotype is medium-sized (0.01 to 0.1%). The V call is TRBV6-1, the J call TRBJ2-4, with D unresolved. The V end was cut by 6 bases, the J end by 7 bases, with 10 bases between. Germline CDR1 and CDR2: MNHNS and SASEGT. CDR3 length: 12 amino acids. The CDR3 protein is CASRSTDNIQYF. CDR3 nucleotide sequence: TGTGCCAGCAGATCCACGGATAACATTCAGTACTTC.

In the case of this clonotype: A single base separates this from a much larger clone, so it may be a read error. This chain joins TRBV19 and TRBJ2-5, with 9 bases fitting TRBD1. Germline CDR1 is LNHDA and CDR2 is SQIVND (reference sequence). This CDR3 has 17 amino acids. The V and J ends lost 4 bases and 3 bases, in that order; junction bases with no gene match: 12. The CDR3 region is CASSSQQGARYKETQYF. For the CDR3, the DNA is TGTGCCAGTAGTAGTCAACAGGGGGCCCGGTACAAAGAGACCCAGTACTTC. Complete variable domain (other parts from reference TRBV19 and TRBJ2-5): DGGITQSPKYLFRKEGQNVTLSCEQNLNHDAMYWYRQDPGQGLRLIYYSQIVNDFQKGDIAEGYSVSREKKESFPLTVTSAQKNPTAFYLCASSSQQGARYKETQYFGPGTRLLVL.

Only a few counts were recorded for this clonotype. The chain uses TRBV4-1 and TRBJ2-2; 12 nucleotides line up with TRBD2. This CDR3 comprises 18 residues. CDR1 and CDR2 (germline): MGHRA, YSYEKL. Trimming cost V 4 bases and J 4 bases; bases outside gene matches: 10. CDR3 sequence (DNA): TGCGCCAGCAGCCCTCGTTCTAGCGGGAGGGCGAGCACCGGGGAGCTGTTTTTT. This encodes CASSPRSSGRASTGELFF.

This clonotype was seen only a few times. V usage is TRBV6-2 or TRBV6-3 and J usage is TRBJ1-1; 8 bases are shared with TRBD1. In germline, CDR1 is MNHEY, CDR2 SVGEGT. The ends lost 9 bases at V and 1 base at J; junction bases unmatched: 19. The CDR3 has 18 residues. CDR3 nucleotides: TGTGCCAGTAAGCCTGACAGGGGAGGTTTTATGGGGAACACTGAAGCTTTCTTT. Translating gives CASKPDRGGFMGNTEAFF.

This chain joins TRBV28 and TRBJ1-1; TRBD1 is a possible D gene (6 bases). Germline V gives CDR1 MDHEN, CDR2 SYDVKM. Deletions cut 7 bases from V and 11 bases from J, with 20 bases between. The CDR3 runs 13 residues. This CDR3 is CASTHGGQGLAFF. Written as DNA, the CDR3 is TGTGCCAGCACCCACGGGGGGCAGGGCTTGGCTTTCTTT.

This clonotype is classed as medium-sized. In DNA form, the CDR3 reads TGTGCCAGCAGGAAGGGCGCGGTTAATGAGCAGTTCTTC. This codes for CASRKGAVNEQFF. This chain uses TRBV6-1 with TRBJ2-1; D is unresolved. Per the germline V gene, CDR1 is MNHNS and CDR2 is SASEGT. This CDR3 is built from 13 residues. The V gene lost 6 bases and the J gene lost 7 bases, with 13 bases spanning the gap.

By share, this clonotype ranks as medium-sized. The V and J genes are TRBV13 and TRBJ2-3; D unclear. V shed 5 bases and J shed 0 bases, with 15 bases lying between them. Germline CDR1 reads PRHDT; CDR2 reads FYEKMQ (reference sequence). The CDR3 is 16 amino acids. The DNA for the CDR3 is TGTGCCAGCAGCCCTAGACCCGGAACTAGCACAGATACGCAGTATTTT. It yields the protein CASSPRPGTSTDTQYF.

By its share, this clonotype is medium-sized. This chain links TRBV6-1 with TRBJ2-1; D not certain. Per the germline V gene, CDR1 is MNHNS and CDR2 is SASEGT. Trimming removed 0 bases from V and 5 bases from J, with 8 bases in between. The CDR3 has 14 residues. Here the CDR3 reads CASSEALGNNEQFF. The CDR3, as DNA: TGTGCCAGCAGTGAAGCGTTGGGAAACAATGAGCAGTTCTTC.

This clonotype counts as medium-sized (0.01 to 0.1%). This chain's CDR3 is CASSVGWGYQPQHF. CDR3 bases: TGTGCCAGTTCCGTGGGGTGGGGGTATCAGCCCCAGCATTTT. J is TRBJ1-5 and V is TRBV6-5; perhaps TRBD1 as D (5 bases). Germline CDR1 and CDR2: MNHEY and SVGAGI. This CDR3 contains 14 residues. Trimming took 9 bases from V and 5 from J, leaving 17 bases between them.

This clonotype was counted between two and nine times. CDR3 sequence reads: CASSLTRPAYNEQFF. The CDR3 DNA follows: TGTGCCAGCAGCTTAACGAGACCCGCCTACAATGAGCAGTTCTTC. The chain joins TRBV7-2 to TRBJ2-1; D uncertain. This CDR3 comprises 15 residues. CDR1 is SGHTA and CDR2 is FQGNSA in the germline V gene. V was pared by 2 bases and J by 2 bases, with 10 bases between.

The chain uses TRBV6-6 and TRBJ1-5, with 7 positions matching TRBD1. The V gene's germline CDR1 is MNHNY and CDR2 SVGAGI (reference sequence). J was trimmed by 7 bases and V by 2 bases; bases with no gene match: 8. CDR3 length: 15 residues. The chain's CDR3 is CASSYPTGQRQPQHF. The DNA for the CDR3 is TGTGCCAGCAGTTACCCGACAGGGCAACGGCAGCCCCAGCATTTT.

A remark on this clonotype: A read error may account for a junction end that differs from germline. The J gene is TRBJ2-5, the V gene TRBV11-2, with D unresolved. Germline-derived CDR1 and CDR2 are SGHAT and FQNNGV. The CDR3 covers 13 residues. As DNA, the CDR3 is TGTGCCAGCAGCCCTCGGCCCCGAGAGGCCCAGTACTTC. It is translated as CASSPRPREAQYF.

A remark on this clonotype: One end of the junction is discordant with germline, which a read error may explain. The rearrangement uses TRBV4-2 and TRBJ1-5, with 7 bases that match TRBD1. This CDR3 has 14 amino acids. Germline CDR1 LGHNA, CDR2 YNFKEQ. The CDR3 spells CASSKGAPGQPQHF. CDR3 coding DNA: TGCGCCAGCAGTAAGGGGGCGCCAGGGCAGCCCCAGCATTTT.